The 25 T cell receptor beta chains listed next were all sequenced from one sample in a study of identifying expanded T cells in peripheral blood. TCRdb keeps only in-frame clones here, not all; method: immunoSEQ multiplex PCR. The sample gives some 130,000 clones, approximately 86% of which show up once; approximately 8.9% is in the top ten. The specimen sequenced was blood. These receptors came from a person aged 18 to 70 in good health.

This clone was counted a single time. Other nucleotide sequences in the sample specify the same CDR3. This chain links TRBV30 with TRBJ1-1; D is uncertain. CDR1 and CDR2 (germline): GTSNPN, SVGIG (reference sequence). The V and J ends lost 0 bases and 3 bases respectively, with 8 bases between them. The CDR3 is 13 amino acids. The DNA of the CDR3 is TGTGCCTGGAGTGTACGTGAATACACTGAAGCTTTCTTT. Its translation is CAWSVREYTEAFF.

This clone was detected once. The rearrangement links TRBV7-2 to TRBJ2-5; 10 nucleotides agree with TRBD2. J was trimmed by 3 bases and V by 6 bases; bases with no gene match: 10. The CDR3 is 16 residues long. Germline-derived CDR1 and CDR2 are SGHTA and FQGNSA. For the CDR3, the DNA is TGTGCCAGCAGTTTTCTGAGCGGGGGGGGCGAAGAGACCCAGTACTTC. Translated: CASSFLSGGGEETQYF.

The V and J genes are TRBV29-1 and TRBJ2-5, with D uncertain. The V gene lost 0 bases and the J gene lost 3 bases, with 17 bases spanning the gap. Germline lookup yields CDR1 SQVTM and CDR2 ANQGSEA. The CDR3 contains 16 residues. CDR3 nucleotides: TGCAGCGTTGAAGATATCTCCCACCCCGCCGAAGAGACCCAGTACTTC. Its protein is CSVEDISHPAEETQYF.

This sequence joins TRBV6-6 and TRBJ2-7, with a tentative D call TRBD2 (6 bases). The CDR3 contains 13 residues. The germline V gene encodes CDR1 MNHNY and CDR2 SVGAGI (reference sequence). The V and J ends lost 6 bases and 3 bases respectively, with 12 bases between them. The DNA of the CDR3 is TGTGCCAGCAGGACCGGGAGCCGCTACGAGCAGTACTTC. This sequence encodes CASRTGSRYEQYF.

The chain's CDR3 is CASSGGQGNYGYTF. The CDR3 coding sequence is TGTGCCAGCAGCGGAGGACAGGGGAACTATGGCTACACCTTC. The gene calls are TRBV7-9 and TRBJ1-2, with 9 bases aligning to TRBD1. CDR1 and CDR2 from the germline V gene are SEHNR and FQNEAQ (reference sequence). The CDR3 consists of 14 residues. The trim removed 5 bases at V and 2 bases at J, leaving 3 bases unmatched.

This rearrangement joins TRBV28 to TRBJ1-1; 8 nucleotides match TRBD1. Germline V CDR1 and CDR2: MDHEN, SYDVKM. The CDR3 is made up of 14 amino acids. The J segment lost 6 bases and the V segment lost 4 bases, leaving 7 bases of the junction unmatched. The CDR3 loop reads CASSSGQGQAEAFF. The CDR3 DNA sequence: TGTGCCAGCAGTTCCGGACAGGGTCAGGCTGAAGCTTTCTTT.

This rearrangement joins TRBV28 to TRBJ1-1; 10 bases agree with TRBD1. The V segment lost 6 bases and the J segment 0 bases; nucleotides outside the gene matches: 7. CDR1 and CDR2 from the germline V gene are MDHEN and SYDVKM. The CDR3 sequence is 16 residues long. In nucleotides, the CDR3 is TGTGCCAGCAGCCCCCCGGGACAGGGGATGAACACTGAAGCTTTCTTT. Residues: CASSPPGQGMNTEAFF. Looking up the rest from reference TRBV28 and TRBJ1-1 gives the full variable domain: DVKVTQSSRYLVKRTGEKVFLECVQDMDHENMFWYRQDPGLGLRLIYFSYDVKMKEKGDIPEGYSVSREKKERFSLILESASTNQTSMYLCASSPPGQGMNTEAFFGQGTRLTVV.

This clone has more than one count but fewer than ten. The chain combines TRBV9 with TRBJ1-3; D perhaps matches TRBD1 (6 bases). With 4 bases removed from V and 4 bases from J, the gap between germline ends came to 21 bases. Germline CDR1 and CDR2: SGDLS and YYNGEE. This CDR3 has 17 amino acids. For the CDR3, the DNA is TGTGCCAGCAGCCCCCGGGTTCAGGGGTTATCGGGAAACACCATATATTTT. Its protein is CASSPRVQGLSGNTIYF.

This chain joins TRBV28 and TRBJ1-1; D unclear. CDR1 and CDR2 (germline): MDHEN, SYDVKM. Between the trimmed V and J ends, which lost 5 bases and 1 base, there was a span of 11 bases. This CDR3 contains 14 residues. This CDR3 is CASSRWTENTEAFF. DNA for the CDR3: TGTGCCAGCAGTAGATGGACGGAGAACACTGAAGCTTTCTTT. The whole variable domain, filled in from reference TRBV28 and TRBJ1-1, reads DVKVTQSSRYLVKRTGEKVFLECVQDMDHENMFWYRQDPGLGLRLIYFSYDVKMKEKGDIPEGYSVSREKKERFSLILESASTNQTSMYLCASSRWTENTEAFFGQGTRLTVV.

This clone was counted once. For the CDR3, the DNA is TGTGCCAGCAGTATCACGGTGATGAACACTGAAGCTTTCTTT. As protein: CASSITVMNTEAFF. This chain joins TRBV27 and TRBJ1-1; no clear D. CDR1 and CDR2 from the germline V gene are MNHEY and SMNVEV (reference sequence). With 5 bases removed from V and 0 bases from J, the gap between germline ends came to 10 bases. This CDR3 spans 14 amino acids.

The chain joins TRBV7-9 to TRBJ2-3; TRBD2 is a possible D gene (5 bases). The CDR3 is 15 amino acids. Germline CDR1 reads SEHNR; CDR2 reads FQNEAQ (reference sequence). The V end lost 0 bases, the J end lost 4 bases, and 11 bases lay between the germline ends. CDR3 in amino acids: CASSLAGAPSDTQYF. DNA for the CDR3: TGTGCCAGCAGCTTAGCGGGAGCACCCTCAGATACGCAGTATTTT. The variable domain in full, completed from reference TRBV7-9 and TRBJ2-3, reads DTGVSQNPRHKITKRGQNVTFRCDPISEHNRLYWYRQTLGQGPEFLTYFQNEAQLEKSRLLSDRFSAERPKGSFSTLEIQRTEQGDSAMYLCASSLAGAPSDTQYFGPGTRLTVL.

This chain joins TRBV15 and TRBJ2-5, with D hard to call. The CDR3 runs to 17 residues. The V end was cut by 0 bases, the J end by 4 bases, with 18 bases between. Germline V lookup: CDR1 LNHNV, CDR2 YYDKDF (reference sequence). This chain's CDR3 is CATSRDFVEDPGETQYF. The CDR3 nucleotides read TGTGCCACCAGCAGAGATTTCGTTGAGGATCCGGGAGAGACCCAGTACTTC.

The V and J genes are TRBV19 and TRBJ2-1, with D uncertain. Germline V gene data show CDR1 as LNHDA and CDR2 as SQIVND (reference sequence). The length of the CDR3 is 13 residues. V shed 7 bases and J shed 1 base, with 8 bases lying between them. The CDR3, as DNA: TGTGCCAGTAAAAGTGAGTCCTACAATGAGCAGTTCTTC. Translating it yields CASKSESYNEQFF.

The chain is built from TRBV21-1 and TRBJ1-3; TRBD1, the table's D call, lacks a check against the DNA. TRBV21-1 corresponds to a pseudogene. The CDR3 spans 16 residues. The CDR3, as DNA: TGTGCCAGCAGCAGGTTGACAGGACGCTCTGGAAACACCATATATTTT. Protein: CASSRLTGRSGNTIYF.

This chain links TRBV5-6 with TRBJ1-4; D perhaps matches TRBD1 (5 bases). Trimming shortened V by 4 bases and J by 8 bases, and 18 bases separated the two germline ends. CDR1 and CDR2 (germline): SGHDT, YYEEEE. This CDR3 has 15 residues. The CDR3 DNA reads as TGTGCCAGCAGCCAAGTTGGGACCGAAGGGGAAAAACTGTTTTTT. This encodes CASSQVGTEGEKLFF.

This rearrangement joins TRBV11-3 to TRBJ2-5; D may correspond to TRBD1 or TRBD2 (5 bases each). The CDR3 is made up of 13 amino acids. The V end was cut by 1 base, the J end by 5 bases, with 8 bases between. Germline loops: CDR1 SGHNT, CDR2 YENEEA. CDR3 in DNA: TGTGCCAGCAGCTTAGTAGGGGACGAGACCCAGTACTTC. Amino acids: CASSLVGDETQYF.

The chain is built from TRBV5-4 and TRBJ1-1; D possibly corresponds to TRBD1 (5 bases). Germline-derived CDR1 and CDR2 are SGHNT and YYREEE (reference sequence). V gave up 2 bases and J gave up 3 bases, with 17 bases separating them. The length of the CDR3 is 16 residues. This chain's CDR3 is CASSFGGLSRDTEAFF. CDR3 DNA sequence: TGTGCCAGCAGCTTTGGGGGGTTGTCGAGGGACACTGAAGCTTTCTTT.

The CDR3 spells CASSPNPLGRHNNEQFF. The DNA for the CDR3 is TGCGCCAGCAGCCCCAACCCCCTCGGGAGACACAACAATGAGCAGTTCTTC. The V gene is TRBV4-1, the J gene TRBJ2-1; maybe TRBD2 (6 bases). This CDR3 has 17 amino acids. V was trimmed by 4 bases and J by 5 bases, leaving 21 bases between them. Germline CDR1 and CDR2: MGHRA and YSYEKL.

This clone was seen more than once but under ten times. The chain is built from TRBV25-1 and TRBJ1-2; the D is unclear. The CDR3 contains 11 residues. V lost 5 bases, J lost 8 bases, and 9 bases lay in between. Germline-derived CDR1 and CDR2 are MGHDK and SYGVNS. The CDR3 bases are TGTGCCAGCAGTCAAGGTTGGGGCTACACCTTC. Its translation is CASSQGWGYTF.

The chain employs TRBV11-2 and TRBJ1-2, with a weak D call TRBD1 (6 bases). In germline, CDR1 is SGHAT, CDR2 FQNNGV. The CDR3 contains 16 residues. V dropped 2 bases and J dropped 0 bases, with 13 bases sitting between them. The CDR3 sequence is CASSLLGTTSNYGYTF. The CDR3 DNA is TGTGCCAGCAGCTTACTAGGGACAACCTCTAACTATGGCTACACCTTC.

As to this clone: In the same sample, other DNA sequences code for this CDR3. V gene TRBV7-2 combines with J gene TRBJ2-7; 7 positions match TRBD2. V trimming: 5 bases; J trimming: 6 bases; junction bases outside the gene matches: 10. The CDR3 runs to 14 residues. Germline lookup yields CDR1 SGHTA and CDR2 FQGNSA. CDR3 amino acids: CASSLSSGVSEQYF. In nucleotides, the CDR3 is TGTGCCAGCAGCCTATCTAGCGGCGTCTCCGAGCAGTACTTC.

CDR3 nucleotides: TGTGCCAGCAGTCCACGGACAGTAGGCCAGCCCCAGCATTTT. Translation gives CASSPRTVGQPQHF. The chain employs TRBV28 and TRBJ1-5; D possibly corresponds to TRBD1 (6 bases). The germline gives CDR1 MDHEN, CDR2 SYDVKM. V was trimmed by 5 bases and J by 7 bases, leaving 15 bases between them. This CDR3 has 14 amino acids. Full variable domain (missing parts from reference TRBV28 and TRBJ1-5): DVKVTQSSRYLVKRTGEKVFLECVQDMDHENMFWYRQDPGLGLRLIYFSYDVKMKEKGDIPEGYSVSREKKERFSLILESASTNQTSMYLCASSPRTVGQPQHFGDGTRLSIL.

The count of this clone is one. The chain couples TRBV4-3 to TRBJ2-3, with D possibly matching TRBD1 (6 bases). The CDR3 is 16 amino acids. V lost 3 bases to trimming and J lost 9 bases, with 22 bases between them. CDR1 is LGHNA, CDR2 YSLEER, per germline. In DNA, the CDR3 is TGCGCCAGCAGCCAGAGGGGACACCCCCGCCCACTGACGCAGTATTTT. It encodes CASSQRGHPRPLTQYF.

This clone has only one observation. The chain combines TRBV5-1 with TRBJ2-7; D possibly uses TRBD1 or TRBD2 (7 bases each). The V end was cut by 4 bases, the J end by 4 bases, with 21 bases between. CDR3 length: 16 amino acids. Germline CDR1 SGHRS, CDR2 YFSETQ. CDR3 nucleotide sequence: TGCGCCAGCAGCCGACCGGGGGAGGGGGCCGGTTACGAGCAGTACTTC. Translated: CASSRPGEGAGYEQYF.

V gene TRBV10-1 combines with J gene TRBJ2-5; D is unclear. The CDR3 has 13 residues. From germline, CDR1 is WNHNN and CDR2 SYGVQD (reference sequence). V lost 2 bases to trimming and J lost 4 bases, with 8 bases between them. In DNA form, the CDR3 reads TGCGCCAGCAGTGAGGAGTTGGGAGAGACCCAGTACTTC. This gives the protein CASSEELGETQYF.